Below are 23 T cell receptor beta chains sequenced from a single sample in a study of response to subunit inactivated influenza vaccine. MiXCR was run by TCRdb on the RT-PCR reads, yielding one entry per CDR3 protein. Of 650,000 to 800,000 distinct CDR3 sequences in the sample, roughly 20% were seen once. Sequenced here: PBMCs from blood, sampled 5 days after vaccination. These TCRs come from a man in his fifties or sixties who received an inactivated influenza vaccine.

This clonotype has ten or more counts. The V gene is TRBV20-1, the J gene TRBJ2-5; 11 nucleotides match TRBD2. V was clipped by 1 base and J by 4 bases; unmatched bases: 5. This CDR3 has 15 residues. Germline V gives CDR1 DFQATT, CDR2 SNEGSKA (reference sequence). CDR3 loop: CSARAGTSGRETQYF. The CDR3 bases are TGCAGTGCTAGAGCCGGGACTAGCGGAAGAGAGACCCAGTACTTC.

The chain carries TRBV5-1 and TRBJ1-1; perhaps TRBD1 as D (5 bases). The CDR3 has 14 residues. Germline values: CDR1 SGHRS, CDR2 YFSETQ. V shed 4 bases and J shed 4 bases, with 14 bases lying between them. CDR3 bases: TGCGCCAGCAGCCCGGGGGGGGTTGGCACTGAAGCTTTCTTT. Protein sequence: CASSPGGVGTEAFF.

This clonotype was counted between two and nine times. This chain uses TRBV5-1 with TRBJ1-6; 7 nucleotides align to TRBD1. The trim removed 2 bases at V and 0 bases at J, leaving 2 bases unmatched. This CDR3 contains 16 residues. The germline V gene encodes CDR1 SGHRS and CDR2 YFSETQ. The DNA for the CDR3 is TGCGCCAGCAGCTTAGGGGGCGCCTCCTATAATTCACCCCTCCACTTT. It codes for CASSLGGASYNSPLHF.

This clonotype turned up a few times. This rearrangement joins TRBV7-3 to TRBJ1-1; D unresolved. With 5 bases removed from V and 0 bases from J, the gap between germline ends came to 10 bases. Germline V lookup: CDR1 SGHTA, CDR2 FQGTGA. The CDR3 is 14 amino acids. Here the CDR3 DNA reads TGTGCCAGCAGCCCTACGGACCTGAACACTGAAGCTTTCTTT. Protein sequence: CASSPTDLNTEAFF.

V is TRBV28 and J is TRBJ1-1; 9 bases agree with TRBD1. This CDR3 has 14 residues. Germline CDR1 reads MDHEN; CDR2 reads SYDVKM. Losses at the gene ends were 6 bases for V and 3 bases for J; bases not matched to a gene: 5. The CDR3 region has the DNA TGTGCCAGCAGCCAGGGACAGGGAGACACTGAAGCTTTCTTT. This gives the protein CASSQGQGDTEAFF.

This clonotype was observed many times. The chain is built from TRBV29-1 and TRBJ2-3; the D call may be TRBD1 or TRBD2 (5 bases each). Germline V gene data show CDR1 as SQVTM and CDR2 as ANQGSEA. Between the trimmed V and J ends, which lost 5 bases and 3 bases, there was a span of 15 bases. CDR3 length equals 14 residues. The CDR3 sequence: CSVSPAWGTDTQYF. In DNA form, the CDR3 reads TGCAGCGTTTCACCCGCTTGGGGGACAGATACGCAGTATTTT.

This clonotype was counted between two and nine times. The CDR3 sequence is CASIGGGGYTF. CDR3 in DNA: TGTGCCAGCATCGGGGGAGGTGGCTACACCTTC. The chain uses TRBV25-1 and TRBJ1-2, with a possible D match to TRBD1 (5 bases). Trimming cost V 7 bases and J 7 bases, with 10 bases left between them. The CDR3 is 11 amino acids. Germline V CDR1 and CDR2: MGHDK, SYGVNS.

As concerns this clonotype: This may stem from a read error, because a much larger clone lies one nucleotide away. The V call is TRBV6-2 or TRBV6-3, the J call TRBJ2-2, with a weak D call TRBD2 (5 bases). Germline assignment: CDR1 MNHEY and CDR2 SVGEGT. V lost 0 bases, J lost 6 bases, and 5 bases lay in between. This CDR3 contains 13 residues. DNA for the CDR3: TGTGCCAGCAGTTACTCGAGGGCCGGGGAGCTGTTTTTT. Translation: CASSYSRAGELFF.

This clonotype was counted at least ten times. This chain joins TRBV20-1 and TRBJ2-1; possible D gene TRBD2, 6 bases. This CDR3 has 14 residues. V lost 4 bases and J 2 bases, leaving 12 bases between the germline ends. Germline-derived CDR1 and CDR2 are DFQATT and SNEGSKA (reference sequence). CDR3 protein: CSAIPREAYNEQFF. As DNA, the CDR3 is TGCAGTGCTATTCCCAGGGAGGCCTACAATGAGCAGTTCTTC.

This clonotype appeared a few times. The CDR3 DNA sequence: TGTGCCAGCAGCTTAGCTGGAGGGATATTACTCCGTGAGCAGTTCTTC. Amino acids: CASSLAGGILLREQFF. The V and J genes are TRBV7-6 and TRBJ2-1, with D possibly being TRBD2 (6 bases). The V gene lost 0 bases and the J gene lost 9 bases, with 18 bases spanning the gap. Germline lookup yields CDR1 SGHVS and CDR2 FNYEAQ. The CDR3 covers 16 residues.

This clonotype was found a few times. The rearrangement links TRBV5-5 to TRBJ2-3, with TRBD2 identical over 8 bases. The CDR3 is 18 residues long. Trimming cost V 2 bases and J 3 bases; bases outside gene matches: 14. Germline V CDR1 and CDR2: SGHKS, YYEKEE (reference sequence). CDR3 sequence reads: CASSLLFDGGARTDTQYF. The CDR3 region has the DNA TGTGCCAGCAGCTTACTCTTCGACGGGGGGGCGAGGACAGATACGCAGTATTTT.

This clonotype was picked up a small number of times. This sequence joins TRBV2 and TRBJ2-5, with D possibly being TRBD2 (5 bases). Looked up from germline, CDR1 is SNHLY and CDR2 is FYNNEI. V was shortened by 3 bases and J by 5 bases, with 13 bases between the two germline ends. This CDR3 spans 14 amino acids. The CDR3 DNA reads as TGTGCCAGCAGTGATACCACTAGGCTTGAGACCCAGTACTTC. Amino acids: CASSDTTRLETQYF.

The table lists this clonotype with a few counts. The chain uses TRBV7-9 and TRBJ2-3; D gene ambiguous. The CDR3 covers 15 residues. V was trimmed by 5 bases and J by 5 bases, leaving 17 bases between them. The germline V gene encodes CDR1 SEHNR and CDR2 FQNEAQ (reference sequence). DNA of the CDR3: TGTGCCAGCAGCCCCTCAGTGTCCTCTGGAGATACGCAGTATTTT. Translation gives CASSPSVSSGDTQYF. Using reference TRBV7-9 and TRBJ2-3 for the parts outside the CDR3, the full variable domain is DTGVSQNPRHKITKRGQNVTFRCDPISEHNRLYWYRQTLGQGPEFLTYFQNEAQLEKSRLLSDRFSAERPKGSFSTLEIQRTEQGDSAMYLCASSPSVSSGDTQYFGPGTRLTVL.

This clonotype came up many times. The rearrangement uses TRBV5-1 and TRBJ1-1, with D perhaps matching TRBD1 (5 bases). V was clipped by 0 bases and J by 0 bases, with 9 bases between them. This CDR3 contains 15 residues. Germline V gene data show CDR1 as SGHRS and CDR2 as YFSETQ. The CDR3 loop reads CASSLDMGLNTEAFF. Here the CDR3 DNA reads TGCGCCAGCAGCTTGGACATGGGGCTGAACACTGAAGCTTTCTTT.

This clonotype was detected ten times or more. V gene TRBV12-3 or TRBV12-4 combines with J gene TRBJ2-2; D unresolved. The ends were cut back, 2 bases at V and 6 bases at J, with 4 bases in the middle. This CDR3 is built from 12 residues. CDR3 residues: CASSLSSGELFF. CDR3 bases: TGTGCCAGCAGTTTATCCTCCGGGGAGCTGTTTTTT.

To note about this clonotype: Given the absence of the conserved phenylalanine or tryptophan at the CDR3 end, a read error is likely. This chain links TRBV27 with TRBJ2-1; no reliable D call. V was cut by 4 bases and J by 6 bases, with 16 bases left in between. This CDR3 is built from 15 residues. Looked up from germline, CDR1 is MNHEY and CDR2 is SMNVEV (reference sequence). The CDR3 sequence: CASSSRAQPPNEQFY. Here the CDR3 DNA reads TGTGCCAGCAGTTCTAGGGCCCAGCCGCCCAATGAGCAGTTCTAC.

This chain uses TRBV7-2 with TRBJ1-2; 11 nucleotides align to TRBD1. The V gene end was trimmed by 5 bases and the J gene end by 0 bases; junction bases not matched to a gene: 8. This CDR3 contains 17 residues. Germline V gene lookup returns CDR1 SGHTA and CDR2 FQGNSA. The CDR3 is CASSRHQGQGANYGYTF. CDR3 nucleotides: TGTGCCAGCAGCCGACATCAGGGACAGGGGGCTAACTATGGCTACACCTTC.

This clonotype turned up a few times. The rearrangement uses TRBV4-3 and TRBJ1-6; TRBD1 agrees at 9 bases. This CDR3 is 15 amino acids long. Germline V gene sequence: CDR1 LGHNA, CDR2 YSLEER. V shed 5 bases and J 5 bases; nucleotides not matched to a gene: 4. DNA for the CDR3: TGCGCCAGCAGCACGCGGACAGGGGATAATTCACCCCTCCACTTT. This translates into CASSTRTGDNSPLHF.

This clonotype was seen a few times. The chain links TRBV20-1 to TRBJ2-3; TRBD1 is a possible D gene (6 bases). V dropped 5 bases and J dropped 2 bases, with 14 bases sitting between them. CDR1 and CDR2 from the germline V gene are DFQATT and SNEGSKA (reference sequence). The CDR3 consists of 14 residues. In DNA form, the CDR3 reads TGCAGTGCTCTACCGGGACATAACACAGATACGCAGTATTTT. It is translated as CSALPGHNTDTQYF.

CDR3 nucleotides: TGCGCCAGCAGCCAAGGGGACGGAACCTGGTCACCCCTCCACTTT. Translation gives CASSQGDGTWSPLHF. This chain links TRBV4-3 with TRBJ1-6; D might be TRBD1 (5 bases). The V gene's germline CDR1 is LGHNA and CDR2 YSLEER. The germline V and J ends were trimmed by 1 base and 10 bases, with 14 bases remaining between them. CDR3 length: 15 amino acids.

This chain connects TRBV7-2 to TRBJ1-2, with 10 bases matching TRBD1. The CDR3 covers 16 residues. V gave up 5 bases and J gave up 2 bases; unmatched junction bases: 8. In germline, CDR1 is SGHTA, CDR2 FQGNSA. The CDR3 is CASSPLSGQGNYGYTF. The CDR3 DNA reads TGTGCCAGCAGCCCGCTTTCGGGACAGGGGAACTATGGCTACACCTTC.

The rearrangement joins TRBV6-9 to TRBJ2-7; 14 bases are shared with TRBD2. This CDR3 spans 16 amino acids. The V gene's germline CDR1 is MNHGY and CDR2 SVAAGI. V dropped 6 bases and J dropped 6; count of bases not matched to a gene: 10. CDR3 nucleotide sequence: TGTGCCAGCAGCACGGGACTAGCGGGAGCTTATAGCGAGCAGTACTTC. Translation: CASSTGLAGAYSEQYF.

The gene calls are TRBV18 and TRBJ2-1; no clear D gene. The V gene lost 2 bases and the J gene lost 8 bases, with 13 bases spanning the gap. The CDR3 extends over 14 amino acids. Germline V gives CDR1 KGHSH, CDR2 LQKENI. CDR3 bases: TGTGCCAGCTCACCAAAAAGCGTAAACGATGAGCAGTTCTTC. The encoded protein is CASSPKSVNDEQFF. Together with reference TRBV18 and TRBJ2-1, the CDR3 gives the full variable domain: NAGVMQNPRHLVRRRGQEARLRCSPMKGHSHVYWYRQLPEEGLKFMVYLQKENIIDESGMPKERFSAEFPKEGPSILRIQQVVRGDSAAYFCASSPKSVNDEQFFGPGTRLTVL.